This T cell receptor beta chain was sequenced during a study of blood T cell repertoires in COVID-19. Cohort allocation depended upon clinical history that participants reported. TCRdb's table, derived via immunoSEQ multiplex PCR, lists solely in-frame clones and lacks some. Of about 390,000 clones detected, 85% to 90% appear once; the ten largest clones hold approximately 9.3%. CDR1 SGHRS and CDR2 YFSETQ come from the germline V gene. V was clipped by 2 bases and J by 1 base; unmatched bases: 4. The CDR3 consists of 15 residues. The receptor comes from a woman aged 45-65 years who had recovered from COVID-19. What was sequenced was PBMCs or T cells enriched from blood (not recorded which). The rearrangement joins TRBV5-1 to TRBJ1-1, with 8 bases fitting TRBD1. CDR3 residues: CASSLTGTGNTEAFF. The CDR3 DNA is TGCGCCAGCAGCTTAACCGGGACAGGGAACACTGAAGCTTTCTTT.